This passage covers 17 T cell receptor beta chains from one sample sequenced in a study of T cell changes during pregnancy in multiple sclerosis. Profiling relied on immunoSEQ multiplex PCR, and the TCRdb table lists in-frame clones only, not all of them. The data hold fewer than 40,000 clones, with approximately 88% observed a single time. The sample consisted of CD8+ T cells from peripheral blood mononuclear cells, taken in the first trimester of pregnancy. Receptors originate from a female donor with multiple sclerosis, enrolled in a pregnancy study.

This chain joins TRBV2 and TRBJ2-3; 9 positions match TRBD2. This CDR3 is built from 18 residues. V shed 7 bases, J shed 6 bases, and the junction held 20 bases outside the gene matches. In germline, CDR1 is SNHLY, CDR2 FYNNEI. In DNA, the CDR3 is TGTGCCAGCACTCAATTCGTTAGACTAGCGGCCGTTGGCGATACGCAGTATTTT. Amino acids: CASTQFVRLAAVGDTQYF.

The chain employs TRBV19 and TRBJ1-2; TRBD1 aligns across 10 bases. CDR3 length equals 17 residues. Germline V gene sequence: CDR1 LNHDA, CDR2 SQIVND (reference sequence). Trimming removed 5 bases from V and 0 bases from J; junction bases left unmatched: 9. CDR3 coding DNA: TGTGCCAGTAGTCCCGGGACAGGGGATATAGCTAACTATGGCTACACCTTC. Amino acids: CASSPGTGDIANYGYTF.

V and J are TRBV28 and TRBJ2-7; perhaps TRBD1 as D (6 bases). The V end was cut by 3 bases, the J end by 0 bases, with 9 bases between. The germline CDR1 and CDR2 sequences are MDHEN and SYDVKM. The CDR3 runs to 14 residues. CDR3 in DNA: TGTGCCAGCAGTTTCACAGGGTCCTCCTACGAGCAGTACTTC. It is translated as CASSFTGSSYEQYF.

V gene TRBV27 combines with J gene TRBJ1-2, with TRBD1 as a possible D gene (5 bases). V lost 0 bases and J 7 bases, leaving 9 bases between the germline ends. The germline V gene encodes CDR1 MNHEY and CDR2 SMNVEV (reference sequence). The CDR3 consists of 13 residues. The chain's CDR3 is CASSLSRGSGYTF. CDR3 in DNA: TGTGCCAGCAGTTTATCAAGGGGTTCTGGCTACACCTTC.

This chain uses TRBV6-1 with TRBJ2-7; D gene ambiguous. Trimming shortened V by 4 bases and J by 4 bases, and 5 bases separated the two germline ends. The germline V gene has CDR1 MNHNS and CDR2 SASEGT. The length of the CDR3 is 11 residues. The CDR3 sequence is CASSALYEQYF. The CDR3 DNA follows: TGTGCCAGCAGTGCACTATACGAGCAGTACTTC.

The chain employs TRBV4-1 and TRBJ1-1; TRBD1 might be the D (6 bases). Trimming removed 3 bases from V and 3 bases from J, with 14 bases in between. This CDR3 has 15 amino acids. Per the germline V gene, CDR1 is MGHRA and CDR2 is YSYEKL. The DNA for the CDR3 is TGCGCCAGCAGCCAGGAAACAGGGCTGGACACTGAAGCTTTCTTT. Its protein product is CASSQETGLDTEAFF.

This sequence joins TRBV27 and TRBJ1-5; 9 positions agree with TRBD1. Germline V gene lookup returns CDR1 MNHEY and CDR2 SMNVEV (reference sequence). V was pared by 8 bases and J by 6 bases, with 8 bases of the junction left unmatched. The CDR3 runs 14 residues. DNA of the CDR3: TGTGCCAGCGCATACAGGGGGCAGGGTCAGCCCCAGCATTTT. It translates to CASAYRGQGQPQHF.

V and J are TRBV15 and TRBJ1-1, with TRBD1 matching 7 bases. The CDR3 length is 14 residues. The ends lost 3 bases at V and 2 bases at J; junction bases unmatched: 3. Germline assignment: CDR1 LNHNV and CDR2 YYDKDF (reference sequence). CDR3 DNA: TGTGCCACCAGCAGGGGGACAGTTAACACTGAAGCTTTCTTT. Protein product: CATSRGTVNTEAFF.

CDR3 in amino acids: CASSLGVAGGPWNEQFF. In DNA, the CDR3 is TGTGCCAGCAGCTTGGGAGTAGCGGGAGGGCCCTGGAATGAGCAGTTCTTC. The chain uses TRBV5-8 and TRBJ2-1; 11 nucleotides align to TRBD2. V gave up 0 bases and J gave up 7 bases; unmatched junction bases: 9. The CDR3 is made up of 17 amino acids. The germline V gene encodes CDR1 SGHTS and CDR2 YDEGEE. The full variable domain, in which reference TRBV5-8 and TRBJ2-1 provide the parts outside the CDR3, is EAGVTQSPTHLIKTRGQQATLRCSPISGHTSVYWYQQALGLGLQFLLWYDEGEERNRGNFPPRFSGRQFPNYSSELNVNALELEDSALYLCASSLGVAGGPWNEQFFGPGTRLTVL.

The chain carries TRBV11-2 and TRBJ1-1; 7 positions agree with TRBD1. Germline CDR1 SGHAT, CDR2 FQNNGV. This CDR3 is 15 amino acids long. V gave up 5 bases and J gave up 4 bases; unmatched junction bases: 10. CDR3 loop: CASSRRRGVFTEAFF. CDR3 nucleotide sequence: TGTGCCAGCAGCCGCCGCAGGGGGGTGTTCACTGAAGCTTTCTTT.

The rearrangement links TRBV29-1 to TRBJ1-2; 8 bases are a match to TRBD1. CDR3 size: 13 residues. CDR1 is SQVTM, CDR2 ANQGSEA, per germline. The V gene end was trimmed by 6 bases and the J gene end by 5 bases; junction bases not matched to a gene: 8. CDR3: CSVVGTGTYGYTF. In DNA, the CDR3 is TGCAGCGTGGTGGGGACAGGCACATATGGCTACACCTTC.

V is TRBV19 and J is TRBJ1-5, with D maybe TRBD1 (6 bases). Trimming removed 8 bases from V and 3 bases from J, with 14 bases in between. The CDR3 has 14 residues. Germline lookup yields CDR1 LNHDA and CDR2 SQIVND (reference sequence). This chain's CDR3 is CASAVRDNNQPQHF. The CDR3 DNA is TGTGCCAGTGCCGTTCGGGACAACAATCAGCCCCAGCATTTT.

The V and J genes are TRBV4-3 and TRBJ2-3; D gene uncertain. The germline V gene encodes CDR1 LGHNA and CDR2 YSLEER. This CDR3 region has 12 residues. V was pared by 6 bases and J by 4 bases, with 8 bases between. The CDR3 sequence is CASREFPDTQYF. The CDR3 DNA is TGCGCCAGCAGAGAGTTCCCAGATACGCAGTATTTT.

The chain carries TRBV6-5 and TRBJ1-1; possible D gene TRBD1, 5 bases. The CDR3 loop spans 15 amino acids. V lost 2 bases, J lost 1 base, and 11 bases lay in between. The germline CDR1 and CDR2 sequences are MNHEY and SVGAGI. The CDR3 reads CASSYLGEGNTEAFF. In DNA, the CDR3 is TGTGCCAGCAGTTACCTAGGGGAGGGGAACACTGAAGCTTTCTTT.

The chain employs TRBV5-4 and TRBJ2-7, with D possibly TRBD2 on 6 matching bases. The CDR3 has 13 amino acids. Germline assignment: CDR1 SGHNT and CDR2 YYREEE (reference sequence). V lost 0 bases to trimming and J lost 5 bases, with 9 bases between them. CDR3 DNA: TGTGCCAGCAGCTTGGGCGGGGCGCACGAGCAGTACTTC. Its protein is CASSLGGAHEQYF.

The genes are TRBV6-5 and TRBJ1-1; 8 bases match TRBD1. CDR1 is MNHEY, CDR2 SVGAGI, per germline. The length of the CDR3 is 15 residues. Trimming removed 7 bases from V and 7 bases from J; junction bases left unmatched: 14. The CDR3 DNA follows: TGTGCCAGCACCTCCGGGGGCAGGGGGCTCCTTGAAGCTTTCTTT. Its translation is CASTSGGRGLLEAFF.

The CDR3 here is CAWRSGGDYNEQFF. CDR3 bases: TGTGCCTGGAGATCGGGAGGGGACTACAATGAGCAGTTCTTC. The chain links TRBV30 to TRBJ2-1, with TRBD2 matching over 8 bases. Unmatched junction bases numbered 4, after V lost 3 bases and J lost 3 bases. This CDR3 spans 14 amino acids. Germline V gene sequence: CDR1 GTSNPN, CDR2 SVGIG (reference sequence).